The 5 T cell receptor beta chains reported below all come from one sample, sequenced in a study of T cell changes during pregnancy in multiple sclerosis. Repertoires were generated with immunoSEQ multiplex PCR, while TCRdb's copy carries only in-frame clones and drops some. Counted here are tens of thousands of clones, about 90% occurring once; the ten biggest clones make up 1.5% to 2%. The input for sequencing was peripheral blood, taken in the first trimester of pregnancy. These TCRs come from a female donor in good health, enrolled as a control in a pregnancy study.

V gene TRBV7-2 combines with J gene TRBJ2-1; TRBD2 aligns across 7 bases. The CDR3 length is 15 residues. Germline CDR1 and CDR2: SGHTA and FQGNSA. With 7 bases clipped from V and 4 bases from J, the junction kept 10 bases outside the gene matches. This CDR3 is CASTRGAGAYNEQFF. The CDR3 DNA is TGTGCCAGCACACGCGGGGCGGGAGCTTACAATGAGCAGTTCTTC. Complete variable domain (other parts from reference TRBV7-2 and TRBJ2-1): GAGVSQSPSNKVTEKGKDVELRCDPISGHTALYWYRQSLGQGLEFLIYFQGNSAPDKSGLPSDRFSAERTGGSVSTLTIQRTQQEDSAVYLCASTRGAGAYNEQFFGPGTRLTVL.

The genes are TRBV27 and TRBJ2-1; 8 bases are shared with TRBD2. This CDR3 has 15 residues. V lost 6 bases and J lost 9; bases outside the gene matches: 13. In germline, CDR1 is MNHEY, CDR2 SMNVEV (reference sequence). The CDR3 DNA follows: TGTGCCAGCAGGTCCCCGGTAGCGGGATTAAGTGAGCAGTTCTTC. Translation gives CASRSPVAGLSEQFF.

The chain carries TRBV5-1 and TRBJ1-2; 8 positions agree with TRBD1. Germline CDR1 SGHRS, CDR2 YFSETQ. The CDR3 loop spans 14 amino acids. The trim removed 4 bases at V and 5 bases at J, leaving 7 bases unmatched. The CDR3 coding sequence is TGCGCCAGCAGCCCGGGACAGGCGGATTATGGCTACACCTTC. Residues: CASSPGQADYGYTF.

V is TRBV28 and J is TRBJ1-3; TRBD1 is a possible D gene (6 bases). With 5 bases removed from V and 0 bases from J, the gap between germline ends came to 11 bases. Germline assignment: CDR1 MDHEN and CDR2 SYDVKM. The CDR3 has 15 amino acids. CDR3 in amino acids: CASSETGASGNTIYF. The CDR3 DNA is TGTGCCAGCAGTGAGACAGGAGCCTCTGGAAACACCATATATTTT.

This clone has just one count. This chain links TRBV7-9 with TRBJ1-1; the D is unclear. Trimming took 5 bases from V and 2 from J, leaving 12 bases between them. Germline CDR1 reads SEHNR; CDR2 reads FQNEAQ (reference sequence). This CDR3 is 14 amino acids long. CDR3: CASSRQAINTEAFF. CDR3 DNA: TGTGCCAGCAGCCGCCAAGCGATAAACACTGAAGCTTTCTTT.